This record covers a single T cell receptor (beta chain). The data were obtained in a study of blood T cell repertoires in COVID-19. Turning to the study itself: COVID-19 samples collected from the United States, Italy and Spain covered acute and convalescent phases.

Only in-frame clones appear in the TCRdb table, and some are missing; sequencing was by immunoSEQ multiplex PCR. In the table there are some 78,000 clones, about four fifths of which are singletons. The clonotype comes from a man aged 50 to 59 with acute or convalescent COVID-19. The sequenced sample was peripheral blood.

CDR3 sequence (DNA): TGTGCCAGCCTAGGGAACACCGGGGAGCTGTTTTTT. Protein product: CASLGNTGELFF. V is TRBV6-5 and J is TRBJ2-2; D uncertain. Trimming took 8 bases from V and 1 from J, leaving 5 bases between them. The CDR3 runs to 12 residues. Looked up from germline, CDR1 is MNHEY and CDR2 is SVGAGI.